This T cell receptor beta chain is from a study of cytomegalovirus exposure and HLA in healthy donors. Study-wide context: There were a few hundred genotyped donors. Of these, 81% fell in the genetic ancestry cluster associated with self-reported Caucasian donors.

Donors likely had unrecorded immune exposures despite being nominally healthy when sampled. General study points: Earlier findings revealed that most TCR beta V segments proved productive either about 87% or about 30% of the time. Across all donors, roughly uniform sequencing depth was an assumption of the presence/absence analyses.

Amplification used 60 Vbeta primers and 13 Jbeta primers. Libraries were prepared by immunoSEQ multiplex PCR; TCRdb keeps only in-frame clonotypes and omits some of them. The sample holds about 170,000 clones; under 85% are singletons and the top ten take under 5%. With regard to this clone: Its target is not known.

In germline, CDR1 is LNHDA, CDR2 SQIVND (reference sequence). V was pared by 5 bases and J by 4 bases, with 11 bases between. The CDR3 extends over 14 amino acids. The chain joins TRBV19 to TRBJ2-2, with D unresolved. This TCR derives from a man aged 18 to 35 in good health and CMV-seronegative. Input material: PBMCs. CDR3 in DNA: TGTGCCAGTAGTGTAAAATCTATCACCGGGGAGCTGTTTTTT. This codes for CASSVKSITGELFF.